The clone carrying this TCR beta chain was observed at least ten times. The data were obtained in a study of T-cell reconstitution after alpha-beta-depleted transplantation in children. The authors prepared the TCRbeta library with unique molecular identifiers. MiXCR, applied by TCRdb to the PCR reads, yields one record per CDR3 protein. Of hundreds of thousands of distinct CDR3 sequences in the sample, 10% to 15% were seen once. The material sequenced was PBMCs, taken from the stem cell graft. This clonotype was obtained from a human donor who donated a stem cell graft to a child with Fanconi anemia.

The CDR3, as DNA: TGTGCCAGCAGCTTGATGAAGCGGGCGGGCACAGATACGCAGTATTTT. Protein: CASSLMKRAGTDTQYF. The rearrangement joins TRBV11-2 to TRBJ2-3, with a possible D match to TRBD2 (6 bases). There are 16 residues in the CDR3. The ends were cut back, 3 bases at V and 1 base at J, with 14 bases in the middle. The germline CDR1 and CDR2 sequences are SGHAT and FQNNGV.